The 20 T cell receptor beta chains below were found in one sample sequenced in a study of human T cells and chemical hapten exposure. TCRdb recomputed calls from the RACE reads with MiXCR, one row per CDR3 protein. The top ten hold 1.2% of the sample, which has about 250,000 distinct CDR3 sequences, roughly 7.7% seen once. Time point described: pre-sensitization, week 0. Treatment described: therapeutic diphenylcyclopropenone sensitization with weekly scalp DPC. The sequences come from whole blood, collected in connection with sensitization to the hapten diphenylcyclopropenone (DPC). These receptor sequences come from a man younger than 35 with alopecia areata. Some clones in this sample may be carry-over from other donors' samples.

The J gene is TRBJ2-7, the V gene TRBV4-3, with 7 bases identical to TRBD1. Germline V gene sequence: CDR1 LGHNA, CDR2 YSLEER. This CDR3 comprises 17 residues. The ends lost 4 bases at V and 0 bases at J; junction bases unmatched: 12. The CDR3 loop reads CASSRTPTGDSSYEQYF. The DNA for the CDR3 is TGCGCCAGCAGCCGAACACCAACAGGGGACAGCTCCTACGAGCAGTACTTC.

At least ten counts were recorded for this clonotype. J is TRBJ1-2 and V is TRBV2, with unresolved D. CDR1 is SNHLY and CDR2 is FYNNEI in the germline V gene. V dropped 3 bases and J dropped 6 bases, with 17 bases sitting between them. The CDR3 has 15 residues. CDR3 sequence: CASSEARGGHNGYTF. The CDR3 DNA follows: TGTGCCAGCAGTGAGGCCCGTGGAGGGCACAATGGCTACACCTTC. Complete variable domain (other parts from reference TRBV2 and TRBJ1-2): EPEVTQTPSHQVTQMGQEVILRCVPISNHLYFYWYRQILGQKVEFLVSFYNNEISEKSEIFDDQFSVERPDGSNFTLKIRSTKLEDSAMYFCASSEARGGHNGYTFGSGTRLTVV.

This clonotype has ten or more counts. In nucleotides, the CDR3 is TGTGCCAGCAGTTCGGGACAGGGAATGGGAAAGACCCAGTACTTC. It specifies CASSSGQGMGKTQYF. The J gene is TRBJ2-5, the V gene TRBV12-3 or TRBV12-4; TRBD1 matches at 9 bases. CDR3 length: 15 residues. V gave up 4 bases and J gave up 6 bases; unmatched junction bases: 9.

This clonotype was detected ten times or more. The rearrangement links TRBV29-1 to TRBJ1-1, with D unresolved. The CDR3 sequence is 14 residues long. Per the germline V gene, CDR1 is SQVTM and CDR2 is ANQGSEA. V was shortened by 8 bases and J by 0 bases, with 16 bases between the two germline ends. Written as DNA, the CDR3 is TGCAGCCTAACCCGATGGGAGATGAACACTGAAGCTTTCTTT. This encodes CSLTRWEMNTEAFF.

This clonotype was detected many times. V gene TRBV7-7 combines with J gene TRBJ2-5; a weak D match, TRBD1 (6 bases). V lost 0 bases, J lost 5 bases, and 13 bases lay in between. Per the germline V gene, CDR1 is SSHAT and CDR2 is FNYEAQ (reference sequence). There are 15 residues in the CDR3. As DNA, the CDR3 is TGTGCCAGCAGCTTAGCGCCCGACAGGCAGGAGACCCAGTACTTC. Encoded protein: CASSLAPDRQETQYF.

The gene calls are TRBV19 and TRBJ2-1, with a tentative D call TRBD2 (5 bases). The CDR3 contains 14 residues. V was trimmed by 5 bases and J by 6 bases, leaving 14 bases between them. Germline loops: CDR1 LNHDA, CDR2 SQIVND (reference sequence). The CDR3 nucleotides are TGTGCCAGTAGTCATAGCGCTCCCTTCAATGAGCAGTTCTTC. Translating it yields CASSHSAPFNEQFF.

At least ten counts were recorded for this clonotype. This chain uses TRBV11-2 with TRBJ1-2; D might be TRBD1 (5 bases). V lost 3 bases and J lost 6, with 17 bases in between. The germline gives CDR1 SGHAT, CDR2 FQNNGV. This CDR3 is 15 amino acids long. CDR3 protein: CASSLSGREAHGYTF. The DNA for the CDR3 is TGTGCCAGCAGCTTGTCTGGCAGGGAGGCTCATGGCTACACCTTC.

This clonotype was seen ten or more times. The gene calls are TRBV6-1 and TRBJ1-3; D is ambiguous. Trimming removed 8 bases at V and 5 bases at J, with 13 bases between. The CDR3 covers 13 residues. CDR1 is MNHNS and CDR2 is SASEGT in the germline V gene. The CDR3 loop reads CASSFEIRNTIYF. CDR3 DNA: TGTGCCAGCTCCTTCGAAATCAGAAACACCATATATTTT.

The chain is built from TRBV25-1 and TRBJ1-6; D is perhaps TRBD1 (6 bases). Germline V gives CDR1 MGHDK, CDR2 SYGVNS. V shed 0 bases and J shed 2 bases, with 11 bases lying between them. The CDR3 covers 17 residues. The CDR3: CASSEYETGTYNSPLHF. The CDR3 region has the DNA TGTGCCAGCAGTGAATACGAGACAGGCACCTATAATTCACCCCTCCACTTT.

The sample holds a few counts of this clonotype. The chain couples TRBV29-1 to TRBJ1-1; D gene ambiguous. Germline V CDR1 and CDR2: SQVTM, ANQGSEA. The V end lost 3 bases, the J end lost 0 bases, and 5 bases lay between the germline ends. This CDR3 has 12 amino acids. The CDR3 coding sequence is TGCAGCGTTGATATCGTGAACACTGAAGCTTTCTTT. It encodes CSVDIVNTEAFF. The full variable domain, its missing parts supplied by reference TRBV29-1 and TRBJ1-1, is SAVISQKPSRDICQRGTSLTIQCQVDSQVTMMFWYRQQPGQSLTLIATANQGSEATYESGFVIDKFPISRPNLTFSTLTVSNMSPEDSSIYLCSVDIVNTEAFFGQGTRLTVV.

This clonotype has just a few counts. This chain joins TRBV10-3 and TRBJ2-7; D not resolved. V was clipped by 0 bases and J by 7 bases, with 16 bases between them. CDR1 ENHRY and CDR2 SYGVKD come from the germline V gene. The CDR3 spans 15 residues. In DNA form, the CDR3 reads TGTGCCATCAGTGAGTCTGGGTATCAAATGGGGGAGCAGTACTTC. Translation: CAISESGYQMGEQYF.

This clonotype appeared a few times. The chain is built from TRBV7-3 and TRBJ2-3, with 9 bases aligning to TRBD1. From germline, CDR1 is SGHTA and CDR2 FQGTGA. CDR3 length equals 14 residues. V was pared by 5 bases and J by 5 bases, with 5 bases of the junction left unmatched. Written as DNA, the CDR3 is TGTGCCAGCAGCCCAGACAGGGGGGGAGATACGCAGTATTTT. Translating gives CASSPDRGGDTQYF.

The rearrangement links TRBV7-2 to TRBJ2-5; the D gene is possibly TRBD1 (6 bases). The CDR3 is 13 residues long. With 2 bases removed from V and 5 bases from J, the gap between germline ends came to 9 bases. Looked up from germline, CDR1 is SGHTA and CDR2 is FQGNSA. This CDR3 reads CASSLRGGETQYF. In DNA form, the CDR3 reads TGTGCCAGCAGCTTAAGAGGGGGTGAGACCCAGTACTTC.

Remarks on this clonotype: The junction departs from germline at one end; a sequencing error may be responsible. V gene TRBV10-3 combines with J gene TRBJ2-3; possibly TRBD1 for D (6 bases). Germline CDR1 is ENHRY and CDR2 is SYGVKD. The CDR3 runs 17 residues. This CDR3 reads CAVSESSRGTSGDTQYF. The CDR3 DNA sequence: TGTGCCGTCAGTGAGTCGAGCAGGGGTACCTCCGGAGATACGCAGTATTTT.

This clonotype was seen only a few times. The chain recombines TRBV20-1 with TRBJ2-7; tentatively, D is TRBD2 (5 bases). Trimming took 1 base from V and 1 from J, leaving 14 bases between them. CDR3 length equals 15 residues. Germline CDR1 reads DFQATT; CDR2 reads SNEGSKA (reference sequence). In DNA form, the CDR3 reads TGCAGTGCTAGAGTTTCGGGGATACCTTCCTACGAGCAGTACTTC. Protein product: CSARVSGIPSYEQYF.

The rearrangement links TRBV6-1 to TRBJ1-1, with 7 bases identical to TRBD1. Germline V gene data show CDR1 as MNHNS and CDR2 as SASEGT. Trimming took 3 bases from V and 6 from J; bases not matched to a gene: 4. The CDR3 runs to 13 residues. The CDR3 spells CASSEGQGAEAFF. The CDR3 nucleotides are TGTGCCAGCAGTGAGGGTCAGGGGGCTGAAGCTTTCTTT.

The J gene is TRBJ1-6, the V gene TRBV19, with a weak D call TRBD1 (5 bases). CDR3 length: 16 residues. Per the germline V gene, CDR1 is LNHDA and CDR2 is SQIVND (reference sequence). Trimming left V 5 bases short and J 2 bases short, with 13 bases between. The CDR3 DNA sequence: TGTGCCAGTAGTCCTGGGGACCTTCCCTATAATTCACCCCTCCACTTT. It encodes CASSPGDLPYNSPLHF.

This clonotype was counted ten times or more. The rearrangement uses TRBV7-2 and TRBJ1-6; D is unresolved. Trimming shortened V by 1 base and J by 8 bases, and 3 bases separated the two germline ends. Germline V gene data show CDR1 as SGHTA and CDR2 as FQGNSA. The CDR3 consists of 12 residues. The CDR3 sequence is CASSLEHSPLHF. The DNA for the CDR3 is TGTGCCAGCAGCTTAGAGCATTCACCCCTCCACTTT.

This clonotype has just a few counts. The rearrangement links TRBV7-6 to TRBJ2-6; D not resolved. The CDR3 extends over 16 amino acids. V dropped 2 bases and J dropped 0 bases, with 8 bases sitting between them. The germline CDR1 and CDR2 sequences are SGHVS and FNYEAQ. CDR3 in DNA: TGTGCCAGCAGCTTATATGGGGTCTCTGGGGCCAACGTCCTGACTTTC. Amino acid sequence: CASSLYGVSGANVLTF.

This clonotype has only one observation. A much larger clone sits a single nucleotide away, making a read error possible. The gene calls are TRBV9 and TRBJ2-2; maybe TRBD2 (5 bases). CDR3 length equals 15 residues. Per the germline V gene, CDR1 is SGDLS and CDR2 is YYNGEE. The CDR3 loop is CASSPPGTNTGELIF. Written as DNA, the CDR3 is TGTGCCAGCAGCCCCCCAGGAACGAACACCGGGGAGCTGATTTTT. Variable domain in full (rest from reference TRBV9 and TRBJ2-2): DSGVTQTPKHLITATGQRVTLRCSPRSGDLSVYWYQQSLDQGLQFLIQYYNGEERAKGNILERFSAQQFPDLHSELNLSSLELGDSALYFCASSPPGTNTGELIFGEGSRLTVL.